This T cell receptor (beta chain) was sequenced for a study of regulatory T cells in long-lasting Graves disease. TCR beta libraries were built with iRepertoire HTBI primers and Arm-PCR of CDR3 regions. One entry per CDR3 protein results from TCRdb running MiXCR on the multiplex PCR reads. This sample carries more than 350,000 distinct CDR3 sequences, about 16% of them seen once, and the ten largest clones take around 17%. V gave up 4 bases and J gave up 8 bases; unmatched junction bases: 4. Per germline, CDR1 LNHDA and CDR2 SQIVND (reference sequence). CDR3 length: 13 residues. Time point of the sample: newly diagnosed GD, antithyroid drugs for less than 3 months. There was RNA extracted from PBMCs, and the TCR library was made from it. The same data also went into a second study, on T cells in Graves' hyperthyroidism and ophthalmopathy.

This sequence originates from a young woman with Graves disease. This chain connects TRBV19 to TRBJ1-4; 7 bases map to TRBD1. This specimen consisted of peripheral blood mononuclear cells (PBMCs), obtained at new diagnosis, from a patient treated with antithyroid drugs. The CDR3 coding sequence is TGTGCCAGTAGTAGACAGGGAAAAGAAAAACTGTTTTTT. This sequence encodes CASSRQGKEKLFF. Full variable domain (missing parts from reference TRBV19 and TRBJ1-4): DGGITQSPKYLFRKEGQNVTLSCEQNLNHDAMYWYRQDPGQGLRLIYYSQIVNDFQKGDIAEGYSVSREKKESFPLTVTSAQKNPTAFYLCASSRQGKEKLFFGSGTQLSVL.